The clone carrying this T cell receptor beta chain was counted once. V was pared by 5 bases and J by 4 bases, with 6 bases of the junction left unmatched. Germline-derived CDR1 and CDR2 are LNHDA and SQIVND (reference sequence). This CDR3 has 14 residues. The data derive from a study of blood T cell repertoires in COVID-19. Study details: Specimens from acute and convalescent COVID-19 originated in the United States, Italy and Spain. Sources were T cells, B-cell-depleted T cells, or PBMCs; the material itself was cDNA or gDNA.

Per the study methods: Nucleated cell number was recorded as an estimate derived from reference gene primer amplification. Profiled with immunoSEQ multiplex PCR; TCRdb holds only in-frame clones, not every one. V and J calls and clone size come straight from that table; D and trimming were deduced from the DNA. The sample records 200,000 to 250,000 clones, 86% being singletons. The study assigned cohorts using participant-reported clinical history. The sequence came from a woman aged 40-49 years with acute COVID-19. The gene calls are TRBV19 and TRBJ1-1, with 8 bases identical to TRBD1. Specimen: PBMCs or T cells enriched from blood (not recorded which). The CDR3 spells CASSSRQGTTEAFF. DNA of the CDR3: TGTGCCAGTAGTTCCCGACAGGGGACCACTGAAGCTTTCTTT.